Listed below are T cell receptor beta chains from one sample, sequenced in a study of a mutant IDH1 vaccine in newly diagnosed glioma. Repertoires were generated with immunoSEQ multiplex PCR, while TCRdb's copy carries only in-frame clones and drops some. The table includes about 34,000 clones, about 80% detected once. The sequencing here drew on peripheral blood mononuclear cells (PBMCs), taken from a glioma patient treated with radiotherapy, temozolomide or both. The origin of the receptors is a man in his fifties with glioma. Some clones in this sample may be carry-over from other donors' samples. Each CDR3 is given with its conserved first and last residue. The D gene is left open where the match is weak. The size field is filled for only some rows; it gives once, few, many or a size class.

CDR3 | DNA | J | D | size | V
CASRGQGAAYEQYF | TGTGCCAGTAGAGGACAGGGGGCGGCTTACGAGCAGTACTTC | TRBJ2-7 | TRBD1 | NA | TRBV19
CASSLTLTEAFF | TGCGCCAGCAGCTTGACTCTTACTGAAGCTTTCTTT | TRBJ1-1 | NA | few | TRBV5-1
CASSPGTGRNQPQHF | TGTGCCAGTAGTCCCGGGACAGGGCGGAATCAGCCCCAGCATTTT | TRBJ1-5 | TRBD1 | NA | TRBV19
CASSPWDRGGSPLHF | TGTGCCAGCAGCCCTTGGGACAGGGGAGGTTCACCCCTCCACTTT | TRBJ1-6 | TRBD1 | NA | TRBV7-2
CATRSGLRTDTQYF | TGTGCCACCCGTAGCGGGCTTCGCACAGATACGCAGTATTTT | TRBJ2-3 | TRBD2 | NA | TRBV10-3
CASTKGRRVMNTGELFF | TGTGCCAGCACCAAAGGCAGGAGGGTGATGAACACCGGGGAGCTGTTTTTT | TRBJ2-2 | NA | NA | TRBV27
CASGGQLQETQYF | TGCGCCAGCGGCGGACAGCTACAAGAGACCCAGTACTTC | TRBJ2-5 | NA | once | TRBV10-2
CASRRPGRGGNTIYF | TGTGCCAGCAGACGCCCCGGCAGGGGAGGAAACACCATATATTTT | TRBJ1-3 | NA | NA | TRBV6-6
CSALVDTQYF | TGCAGTGCCCTAGTAGATACGCAGTATTTT | TRBJ2-3 | NA | NA | TRBV20-1
CASSPRGEADRYEQYF | TGTGCCAGCAGTCCCAGGGGTGAAGCTGATAGATACGAGCAGTACTTC | TRBJ2-7 | NA | NA | TRBV28
CASSAWGQDLYNEQFF | TGTGCCAGCAGTGCCTGGGGACAGGACCTCTACAATGAGCAGTTCTTC | TRBJ2-1 | TRBD1 | NA | TRBV6-1